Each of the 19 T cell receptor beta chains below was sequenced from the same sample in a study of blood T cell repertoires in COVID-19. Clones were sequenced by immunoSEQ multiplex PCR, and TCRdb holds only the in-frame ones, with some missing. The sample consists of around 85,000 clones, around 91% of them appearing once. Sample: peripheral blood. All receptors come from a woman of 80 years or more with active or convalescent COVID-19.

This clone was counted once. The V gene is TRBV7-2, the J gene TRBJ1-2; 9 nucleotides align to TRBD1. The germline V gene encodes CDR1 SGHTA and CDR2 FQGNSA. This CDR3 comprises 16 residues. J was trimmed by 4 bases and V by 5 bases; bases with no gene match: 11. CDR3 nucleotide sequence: TGTGCCAGCAGCCCTCCGGGACAGGGTTCGGGCTATGGCTACACCTTC. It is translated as CASSPPGQGSGYGYTF.

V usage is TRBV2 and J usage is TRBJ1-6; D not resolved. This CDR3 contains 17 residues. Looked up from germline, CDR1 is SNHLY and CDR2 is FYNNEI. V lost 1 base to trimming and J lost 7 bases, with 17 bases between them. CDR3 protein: CASSEDPTGRGNSPLHF. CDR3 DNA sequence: TGTGCCAGCAGTGAAGACCCCACCGGGAGAGGGAATTCACCCCTCCACTTT.

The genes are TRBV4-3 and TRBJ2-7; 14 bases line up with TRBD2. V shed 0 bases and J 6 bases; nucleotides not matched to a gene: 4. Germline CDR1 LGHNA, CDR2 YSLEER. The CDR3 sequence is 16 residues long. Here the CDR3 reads CASSQETGLAGVEQYF. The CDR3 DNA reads TGCGCCAGCAGCCAAGAAACGGGACTAGCGGGAGTCGAGCAGTACTTC.

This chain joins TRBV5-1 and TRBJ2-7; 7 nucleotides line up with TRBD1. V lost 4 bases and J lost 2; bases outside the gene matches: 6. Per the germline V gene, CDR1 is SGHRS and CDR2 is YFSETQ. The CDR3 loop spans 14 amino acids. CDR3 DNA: TGCGCCAGCAGCCCCCGGGACAGAGCCTACGAGCAGTACTTC. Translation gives CASSPRDRAYEQYF. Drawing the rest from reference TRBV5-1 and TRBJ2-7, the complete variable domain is KAGVTQTPRYLIKTRGQQVTLSCSPISGHRSVSWYQQTPGQGLQFLFEYFSETQRNKGNFPGRFSGRQFSNSRSEMNVSTLELGDSALYLCASSPRDRAYEQYFGPGTRLTVT.

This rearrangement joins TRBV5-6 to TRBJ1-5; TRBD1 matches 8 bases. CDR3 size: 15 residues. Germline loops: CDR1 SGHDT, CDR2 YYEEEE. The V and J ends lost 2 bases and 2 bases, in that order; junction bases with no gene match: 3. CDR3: CASSFRGPGNQPQHF. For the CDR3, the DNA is TGTGCCAGCAGCTTCAGGGGGCCCGGCAATCAGCCCCAGCATTTT. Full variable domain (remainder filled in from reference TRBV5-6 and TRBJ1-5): DAGVTQSPTHLIKTRGQQVTLRCSPKSGHDTVSWYQQALGQGPQFIFQYYEEEERQRGNFPDRFSGHQFPNYSSELNVNALLLGDSALYLCASSFRGPGNQPQHFGDGTRLSIL.

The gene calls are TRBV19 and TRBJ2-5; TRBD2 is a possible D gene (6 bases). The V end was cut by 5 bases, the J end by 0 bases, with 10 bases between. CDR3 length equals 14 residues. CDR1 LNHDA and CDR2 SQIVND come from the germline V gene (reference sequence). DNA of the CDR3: TGTGCCAGTAGTTTCGGGGGTTACCAAGAGACCCAGTACTTC. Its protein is CASSFGGYQETQYF.

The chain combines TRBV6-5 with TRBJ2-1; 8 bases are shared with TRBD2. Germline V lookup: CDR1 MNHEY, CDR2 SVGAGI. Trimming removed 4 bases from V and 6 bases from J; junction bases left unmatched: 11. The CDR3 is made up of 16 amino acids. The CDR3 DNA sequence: TGTGCCAGCAGTTTGGTCGGGGGGGGTATCGGCAATGAGCAGTTCTTC. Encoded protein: CASSLVGGGIGNEQFF.

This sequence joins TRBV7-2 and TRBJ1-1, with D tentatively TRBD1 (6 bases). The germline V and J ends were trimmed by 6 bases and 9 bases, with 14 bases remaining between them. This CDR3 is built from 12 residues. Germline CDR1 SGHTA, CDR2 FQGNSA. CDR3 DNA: TGTGCCAGCAGTCGTACCGGGACAAAAGCTTTCTTT. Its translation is CASSRTGTKAFF.

The CDR3 is CASSLQGQDNEQFF. The CDR3 DNA reads TGCGCCAGCAGCTTGCAGGGTCAGGACAATGAGCAGTTCTTC. The chain recombines TRBV5-1 with TRBJ2-1; weak D call: TRBD1 (5 bases). The CDR3 is 14 amino acids. Germline V CDR1 and CDR2: SGHRS, YFSETQ. V was cut by 1 base and J by 5 bases, with 10 bases left in between.

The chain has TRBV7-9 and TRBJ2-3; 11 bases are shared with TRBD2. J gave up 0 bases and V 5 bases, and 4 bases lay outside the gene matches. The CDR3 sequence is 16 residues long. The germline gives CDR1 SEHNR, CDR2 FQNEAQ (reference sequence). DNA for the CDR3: TGTGCCAGCAGCCGGTTAGCGGGAGGGAGCACAGATACGCAGTATTTT. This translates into CASSRLAGGSTDTQYF.

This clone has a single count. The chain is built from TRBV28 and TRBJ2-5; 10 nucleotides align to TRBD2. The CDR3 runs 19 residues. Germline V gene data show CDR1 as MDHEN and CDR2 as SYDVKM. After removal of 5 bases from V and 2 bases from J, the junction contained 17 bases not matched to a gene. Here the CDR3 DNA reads TGTGCCAGCAGTCTCCCCGGCGGTTGGCTAGCGGGAGTACAAGAGACCCAGTACTTC. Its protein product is CASSLPGGWLAGVQETQYF.

The CDR3 nucleotides read TGTGCCAGCTCTAAAGCCGTAACCCCCTACGAGCAGTACTTC. This encodes CASSKAVTPYEQYF. The chain carries TRBV18 and TRBJ2-7; D is unresolved. This CDR3 is built from 14 residues. With 6 bases removed from V and 2 bases from J, the gap between germline ends came to 14 bases. CDR1 and CDR2 from the germline V gene are KGHSH and LQKENI.

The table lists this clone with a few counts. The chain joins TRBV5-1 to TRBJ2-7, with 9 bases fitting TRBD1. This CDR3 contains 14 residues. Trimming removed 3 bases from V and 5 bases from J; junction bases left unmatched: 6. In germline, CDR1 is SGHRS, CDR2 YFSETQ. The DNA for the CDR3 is TGCGCCAGCAGCTGGGACAGGGTAGGAAACGAGCAGTACTTC. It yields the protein CASSWDRVGNEQYF.

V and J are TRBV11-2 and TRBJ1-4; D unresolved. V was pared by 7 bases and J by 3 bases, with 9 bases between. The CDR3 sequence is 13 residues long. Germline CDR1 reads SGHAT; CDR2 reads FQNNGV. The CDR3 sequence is CASNREPNEKLFF. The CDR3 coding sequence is TGTGCCAGCAACCGGGAACCTAATGAAAAACTGTTTTTT. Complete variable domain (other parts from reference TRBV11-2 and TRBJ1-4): EAGVAQSPRYKIIEKRQSVAFWCNPISGHATLYWYQQILGQGPKLLIQFQNNGVVDDSQLPKDRFSAERLKGVDSTLKIQPAKLEDSAVYLCASNREPNEKLFFGSGTQLSVL.

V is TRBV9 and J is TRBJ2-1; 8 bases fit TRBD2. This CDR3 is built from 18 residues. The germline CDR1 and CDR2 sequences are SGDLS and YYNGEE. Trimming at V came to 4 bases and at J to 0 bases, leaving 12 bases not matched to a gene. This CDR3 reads CASSPGGTTGLSYNEQFF. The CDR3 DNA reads TGTGCCAGCAGCCCGGGAGGGACAACCGGCCTCTCCTACAATGAGCAGTTCTTC. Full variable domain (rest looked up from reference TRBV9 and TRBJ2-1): DSGVTQTPKHLITATGQRVTLRCSPRSGDLSVYWYQQSLDQGLQFLIQYYNGEERAKGNILERFSAQQFPDLHSELNLSSLELGDSALYFCASSPGGTTGLSYNEQFFGPGTRLTVL.

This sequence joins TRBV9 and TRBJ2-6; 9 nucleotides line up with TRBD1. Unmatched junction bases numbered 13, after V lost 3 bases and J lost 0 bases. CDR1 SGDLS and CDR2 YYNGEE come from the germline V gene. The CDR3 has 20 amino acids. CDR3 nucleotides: TGTGCCAGCAGCGCCAATAACAGGGGGCGCATGAGCTCTGGGGCCAACGTCCTGACTTTC. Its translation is CASSANNRGRMSSGANVLTF.

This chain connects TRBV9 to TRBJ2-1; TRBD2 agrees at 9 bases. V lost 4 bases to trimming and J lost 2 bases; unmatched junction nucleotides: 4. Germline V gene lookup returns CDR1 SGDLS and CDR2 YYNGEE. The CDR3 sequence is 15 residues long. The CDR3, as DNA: TGTGCCAGCAGCATGGGACTAGCCACCTACAATGAGCAGTTCTTC. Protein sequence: CASSMGLATYNEQFF. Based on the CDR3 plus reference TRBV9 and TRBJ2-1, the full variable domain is DSGVTQTPKHLITATGQRVTLRCSPRSGDLSVYWYQQSLDQGLQFLIQYYNGEERAKGNILERFSAQQFPDLHSELNLSSLELGDSALYFCASSMGLATYNEQFFGPGTRLTVL.

The DNA for the CDR3 is TGTGCCAGCAGCGACCTAGCGGGAGGAACCGGGGAGCTGTTTTTT. Protein sequence: CASSDLAGGTGELFF. The J gene is TRBJ2-2, the V gene TRBV2, with 11 bases matching TRBD2. This CDR3 contains 15 residues. Losses at the gene ends were 6 bases for V and 5 bases for J; bases not matched to a gene: 5. The germline V gene has CDR1 SNHLY and CDR2 FYNNEI.

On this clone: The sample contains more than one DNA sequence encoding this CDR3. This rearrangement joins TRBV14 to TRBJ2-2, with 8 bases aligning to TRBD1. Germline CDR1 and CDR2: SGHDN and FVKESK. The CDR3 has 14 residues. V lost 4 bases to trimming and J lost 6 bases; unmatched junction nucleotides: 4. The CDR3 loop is CASSRQQGAGELFF. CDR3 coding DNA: TGTGCCAGCAGCCGCCAACAGGGGGCCGGGGAGCTGTTTTTT.